This paragraph reports one T cell receptor (beta chain). The antigen remains unidentified. The data originate from a study of CD8+ T cells in alopecia areata. Study-level background: For the treated group, dosing was oral tofacitinib at 5 to 10 mg twice daily. Once tofacitinib had been taken for 6 to 18 months, 6 months off drug followed. Findings and limits, study-wide: Lesional scalp, especially alopecia totalis/universalis, showed higher clonality than normal scalp.

Germline loops: CDR1 PRHDT, CDR2 FYEKMQ (reference sequence). The CDR3 is 14 residues long. V was pared by 1 base and J by 2 bases, with 8 bases between. Extracted RNA was reverse transcribed into cDNA, the sequencing template. Generated by immunoSEQ multiplex PCR, the TCRdb table keeps only in-frame clones and is missing some. The sample includes around 140,000 clones, 87% of them seen just once. The investigators collected lesional scalp punch biopsies and peripheral blood from alopecia areata patients. Sequenced here: CD8+ T cells sorted from blood, sampled at week 0. This sequence joins TRBV13 and TRBJ1-1; a weak D match, TRBD1 (5 bases). The source is a human donor with alopecia areata. CDR3 sequence reads: CASSLVGENTEAFF. The CDR3 coding sequence is TGTGCCAGCAGCTTAGTAGGGGAAAACACTGAAGCTTTCTTT.